This T cell receptor beta chain was captured in a study of regulatory T cells in long-lasting Graves disease. Whole-study context: Over 5 years of antithyroid drugs with positive TSH receptor antibodies was taken to mean persistent Graves' disease. Points from the study as a whole: Persistent patients shared more public clonotypes (under 3,000) than newly diagnosed patients (approximately 1,000).

Trimming pared 5 bases from V and 5 bases from J, leaving 10 bases between. The V gene's germline CDR1 is MDHEN and CDR2 SYDVKM. This CDR3 is built from 13 residues. Library construction for TCR beta used iRepertoire HTBI primers and Arm-PCR of CDR3 regions. TCRdb itself ran the multiplex PCR reads through MiXCR, one entry per CDR3 protein. The table includes approximately 400,000 distinct CDR3 sequences, about a fifth detected once. This sample's time point: persistent/refractory GD, antithyroid drugs over 5 years with positive TRAb. Following extraction of RNA from PBMCs, that RNA was used to make the TCR library. This clonotype was seen at least ten times. Its antigen is unknown.

The sequences come from peripheral blood mononuclear cells (PBMCs), collected when the disease was refractory, from a patient treated with antithyroid drugs. This chain connects TRBV28 to TRBJ1-5, with D possibly TRBD1 on 5 matching bases. The receptor was isolated from a female donor with Graves disease. The CDR3 region has the DNA TGTGCCAGCAGTGAGGGGAGCTATCAGCCCCAGCATTTT. Amino acid sequence: CASSEGSYQPQHF.